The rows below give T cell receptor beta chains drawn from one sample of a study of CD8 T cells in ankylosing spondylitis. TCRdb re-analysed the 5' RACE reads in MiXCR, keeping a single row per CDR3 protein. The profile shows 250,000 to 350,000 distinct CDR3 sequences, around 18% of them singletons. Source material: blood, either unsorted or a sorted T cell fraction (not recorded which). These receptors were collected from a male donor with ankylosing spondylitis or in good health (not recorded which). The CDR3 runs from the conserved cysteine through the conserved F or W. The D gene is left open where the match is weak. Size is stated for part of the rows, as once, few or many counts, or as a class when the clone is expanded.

CDR3 protein: CASSQGSGGPRADTQYF
CDR3 DNA: TGTGCCAGCAGCCAAGGTTCGGGGGGGCCAAGGGCAGATACGCAGTATTTT
V gene: TRBV3-1
D gene: TRBD2
J gene: TRBJ2-3
clone size: few

CDR3 protein: CASSSQGSSPNEQFF
CDR3 DNA: TGCGCCAGCAGCTCGCAGGGGTCCTCGCCGAATGAGCAGTTCTTC
V gene: TRBV5-1
D gene: NA
J gene: TRBJ2-1
clone size: NA

CDR3 protein: CATSSGGAKNEQFF
CDR3 DNA: TGTGCCACCAGCAGCGGGGGGGCCAAGAATGAGCAGTTCTTC
V gene: TRBV15
D gene: TRBD2
J gene: TRBJ2-1
clone size: once

CDR3 protein: CASSLARSFQETQYF
CDR3 DNA: TGTGCCAGCAGCTTAGCCAGGTCCTTCCAAGAGACCCAGTACTTC
V gene: TRBV7-6
D gene: NA
J gene: TRBJ2-5
clone size: NA

CDR3 protein: CASSLGIQGAVTMREQQFF
CDR3 DNA: TGTGCCAGCAGTTTGGGTATCCAGGGGGCGGTCACAATGAGAGAGCAGCAGTTCTTC
V gene: TRBV12-3/TRBV12-4
D gene: TRBD1
J gene: TRBJ2-1
clone size: NA

CDR3 protein: CASSLGNVASGEKLFF
CDR3 DNA: TGCGCCAGCAGCTTGGGGAATGTAGCTTCGGGGGAAAAACTGTTTTTT
V gene: TRBV5-1
D gene: NA
J gene: TRBJ1-4
clone size: NA

CDR3 protein: CATSDPRKWWPLGTDTQYF
CDR3 DNA: TGTGCCACCAGTGATCCCCGGAAGTGGTGGCCCTTAGGCACAGATACGCAGTATTTT
V gene: TRBV24-1
D gene: NA
J gene: TRBJ2-3
clone size: few

CDR3 protein: CATNGQNTEAFF
CDR3 DNA: TGTGCCACCAATGGCCAGAACACTGAAGCTTTCTTT
V gene: TRBV24-1
D gene: NA
J gene: TRBJ1-1
clone size: NA

CDR3 protein: CASSPAKGERNEQFF
CDR3 DNA: TGTGCCAGCAGCCCCGCCAAGGGGGAGAGAAATGAGCAGTTCTTC
V gene: TRBV3-1
D gene: NA
J gene: TRBJ2-1
clone size: NA

CDR3 protein: CASSAGTTNSPLHF
CDR3 DNA: TGTGCCAGCAGCGCCGGGACCACCAATTCACCCCTCCACTTT
V gene: TRBV7-3
D gene: NA
J gene: TRBJ1-6
clone size: NA

CDR3 protein: CASSRRQGYNSPLHF
CDR3 DNA: TGTGCCAGCAGCCGCCGACAGGGCTATAATTCACCCCTCCACTTT
V gene: TRBV28
D gene: TRBD1
J gene: TRBJ1-6
clone size: few

CDR3 protein: CASSGQIQETQYF
CDR3 DNA: TGTGCCAGCAGCGGACAGATCCAAGAGACCCAGTACTTC
V gene: TRBV12-3/TRBV12-4
D gene: NA
J gene: TRBJ2-5
clone size: many

CDR3 protein: CASSQVERITDTQYF
CDR3 DNA: TGCGCCAGCAGCCAAGTTGAGCGAATCACAGATACGCAGTATTTT
V gene: TRBV4-1
D gene: NA
J gene: TRBJ2-3
clone size: few

CDR3 protein: CASISTGPYGYTF
CDR3 DNA: TGTGCCAGCATTTCGACAGGGCCCTATGGCTACACCTTC
V gene: TRBV28
D gene: TRBD1
J gene: TRBJ1-2
clone size: NA

CDR3 protein: CASSFRDRVRDEGYTF
CDR3 DNA: TGTGCCAGCAGCTTCCGGGACAGGGTCAGGGATGAAGGCTACACCTTC
V gene: TRBV5-4
D gene: TRBD1
J gene: TRBJ1-2
clone size: NA

CDR3 protein: CASSVELDTQYF
CDR3 DNA: TGCGCCAGCAGCGTGGAACTAGATACGCAGTATTTT
V gene: TRBV5-1
D gene: NA
J gene: TRBJ2-3
clone size: few

CDR3 protein: CASSQDLRGQETQYF
CDR3 DNA: TGTGCCAGCAGCCAAGATCTGAGGGGGCAGGAGACCCAGTACTTC
V gene: TRBV3-1
D gene: TRBD1
J gene: TRBJ2-5
clone size: few

CDR3 protein: CASSGDLAGEETQYF
CDR3 DNA: TGTGCCAGCAGCGGCGACCTAGCGGGGGAAGAGACCCAGTACTTC
V gene: TRBV7-9
D gene: TRBD2
J gene: TRBJ2-5
clone size: NA

CDR3 protein: CASRGGQLTGELFF
CDR3 DNA: TGTGCCAGCAGGGGGGGACAGCTCACCGGGGAGCTGTTTTTT
V gene: TRBV6-1
D gene: NA
J gene: TRBJ2-2
clone size: NA

CDR3 protein: CSVVQGRGEAFF
CDR3 DNA: TGCAGCGTCGTCCAGGGACGGGGAGAAGCTTTCTTT
V gene: TRBV29-1
D gene: NA
J gene: TRBJ1-1
clone size: NA

CDR3 protein: CSARAPVGSGSADTQYF
CDR3 DNA: TGCAGTGCTAGAGCCCCAGTTGGTAGCGGGAGTGCGGATACGCAGTATTTT
V gene: TRBV20-1
D gene: TRBD2
J gene: TRBJ2-3
clone size: few

CDR3 protein: CASSQLGTEAFF
CDR3 DNA: TGTGCCAGCAGCCAGTTGGGGACTGAAGCTTTCTTT
V gene: TRBV3-1
D gene: NA
J gene: TRBJ1-1
clone size: NA

CDR3 protein: CSARDRLAENTGALFF
CDR3 DNA: TGCAGTGCTAGAGACAGGCTAGCGGAGAACACCGGGGCGCTGTTTTTT
V gene: TRBV20-1
D gene: TRBD2
J gene: TRBJ2-2
clone size: NA

CDR3 protein: CASSPLLAGGDTGELFF
CDR3 DNA: TGTGCCAGCAGCCCACTACTAGCGGGAGGGGACACCGGGGAGCTGTTTTTT
V gene: TRBV3-1
D gene: TRBD2
J gene: TRBJ2-2
clone size: NA

CDR3 protein: CASSLEGGRRETQYF
CDR3 DNA: TGTGCCAGCAGCTTGGAGGGGGGGCGCAGGGAGACCCAGTACTTC
V gene: TRBV5-5
D gene: NA
J gene: TRBJ2-5
clone size: NA

CDR3 protein: CASSSSGGPYNEQFF
CDR3 DNA: TGTGCCAGCAGCTCTAGCGGGGGGCCTTACAATGAGCAGTTCTTC
V gene: TRBV7-3
D gene: TRBD2
J gene: TRBJ2-1
clone size: NA

CDR3 protein: CASITWIAGGPDTQYF
CDR3 DNA: TGTGCCAGCATCACCTGGATAGCGGGGGGCCCAGATACGCAGTATTTT
V gene: TRBV5-6
D gene: TRBD2
J gene: TRBJ2-3
clone size: NA

CDR3 protein: CASSLGTGAIQETQYF
CDR3 DNA: TGCGCCAGCAGCTTGGGGACAGGGGCGATACAAGAGACCCAGTACTTC
V gene: TRBV5-1
D gene: TRBD1
J gene: TRBJ2-5
clone size: NA

CDR3 protein: CSARGGQGTFNSPLHF
CDR3 DNA: TGCAGTGCTAGAGGCGGACAGGGAACTTTTAATTCACCCCTCCACTTT
V gene: TRBV20-1
D gene: TRBD1
J gene: TRBJ1-6
clone size: NA

CDR3 protein: CAISEEPPTDTQYF
CDR3 DNA: TGTGCCATCAGTGAAGAGCCACCCACAGATACGCAGTATTTT
V gene: TRBV10-3
D gene: NA
J gene: TRBJ2-3
clone size: NA

CDR3 protein: CASSLAGGATEAFF
CDR3 DNA: TGTGCCAGCAGCTTGGCCGGGGGAGCCACTGAAGCTTTCTTT
V gene: TRBV5-5
D gene: NA
J gene: TRBJ1-1
clone size: NA

CDR3 protein: CASSLKYGTKWETQYF
CDR3 DNA: TGTGCCAGCAGCTTAAAATACGGGACAAAATGGGAGACCCAGTACTTC
V gene: TRBV7-3
D gene: NA
J gene: TRBJ2-5
clone size: few

CDR3 protein: CASTRVGGNEKLFF
CDR3 DNA: TGTGCCAGCACCAGAGTAGGCGGTAATGAAAAACTGTTTTTT
V gene: TRBV6-1
D gene: NA
J gene: TRBJ1-4
clone size: few

CDR3 protein: CASSLVAGDLNEQFF
CDR3 DNA: TGCGCCAGCAGCTTGGTCGCGGGAGATCTAAATGAGCAGTTCTTC
V gene: TRBV5-1
D gene: TRBD2
J gene: TRBJ2-1
clone size: few

CDR3 protein: CASSVVVAGADTGELFF
CDR3 DNA: TGTGCCAGCAGTGTGGTGGTAGCGGGAGCGGACACCGGGGAGCTGTTTTTT
V gene: TRBV2
D gene: TRBD2
J gene: TRBJ2-2
clone size: NA